What follows are 25 T cell receptor beta chains derived from one specimen sequenced in a study of technical replicates of blood from a handful of donors. Here immunoSEQ multiplex PCR was the method, and the copy in TCRdb shows in-frame clones only, minus some. The data contain 13,000 to 15,000 clones, roughly three quarters of them singletons. The sample consisted of PBMCs. These receptors were taken from a human donor in good health.

This clone was seen only a few times. J is TRBJ1-1 and V is TRBV6-5, with a possible D match to TRBD1 (6 bases). Looked up from germline, CDR1 is MNHEY and CDR2 is SVGAGI. CDR3 length: 15 amino acids. V was trimmed by 5 bases and J by 5 bases, leaving 18 bases between them. The CDR3 region has the DNA TGTGCCAGCAGTCTTACAGGGTTTCTATGGACTGAAGCTTTCTTT. Translating gives CASSLTGFLWTEAFF.

The rearrangement uses TRBV1 and TRBJ2-1; the table's D gene call, TRBD2, was not cross checked with the DNA. TRBV1 is marked as a pseudogene. This CDR3 has 18 residues. CDR3 coding DNA: TGCACCAGCAGCCAATCGCCGGGGAGGCGGGAAATCTACAATGAGCAGTTCTTC. Translation gives CTSSQSPGRREIYNEQFF.

This clone has just a few counts. This chain links TRBV6-4 with TRBJ1-2; a weak D match, TRBD1 (6 bases). The CDR3 is made up of 16 amino acids. Germline V CDR1 and CDR2: MRHNA, SNTAGT. The V and J ends lost 2 bases and 8 bases respectively, with 21 bases between them. CDR3 protein: CASSDSLGTRRQGYTF. CDR3 sequence (DNA): TGTGCCAGCAGTGACAGTTTGGGGACACGCCGGCAAGGCTACACCTTC.

This clone turned up a few times. The chain's CDR3 is CASSNQLKDRDYGYTF. The CDR3 DNA is TGTGCCAGCAGCAATCAACTAAAGGACAGGGACTATGGCTACACCTTC. The rearrangement joins TRBV7-2 to TRBJ1-2; 8 bases match TRBD1. CDR1 is SGHTA, CDR2 FQGNSA, per germline. The CDR3 has 16 residues. V trimming: 5 bases; J trimming: 3 bases; junction bases outside the gene matches: 11.

The chain employs TRBV7-3 and TRBJ2-1; D is unclear. The CDR3 runs 13 residues. Germline-derived CDR1 and CDR2 are SGHTA and FQGTGA. The germline V and J ends were trimmed by 4 bases and 4 bases, with 8 bases remaining between them. The CDR3 DNA is TGTGCCAGCAGCTCCACAGAGTACAATGAGCAGTTCTTC. Translated: CASSSTEYNEQFF.

This clone was found once. The V call is TRBV6-5, the J call TRBJ2-3, with TRBD2 matching over 13 bases. Germline V gives CDR1 MNHEY, CDR2 SVGAGI. V lost 5 bases, J lost 5 bases, and 4 bases stayed unmatched. The CDR3 spans 15 residues. The chain's CDR3 is CASSPRLAGGDTQYF. Here the CDR3 DNA reads TGTGCCAGCAGTCCGCGACTAGCGGGGGGAGATACGCAGTATTTT.

This sequence joins TRBV5-5 and TRBJ1-1; TRBD1 matches at 8 bases. Germline-derived CDR1 and CDR2 are SGHKS and YYEKEE (reference sequence). This CDR3 is built from 15 residues. The ends lost 3 bases at V and 7 bases at J; junction bases unmatched: 11. This chain's CDR3 is CASSSQGASYGEAFF. DNA for the CDR3: TGTGCCAGCAGCTCTCAGGGGGCCTCCTACGGTGAAGCTTTCTTT.

This clone was detected a few times. J is TRBJ1-2 and V is TRBV5-4; the D gene is possibly TRBD1 (6 bases). This CDR3 has 13 amino acids. V gave up 3 bases and J gave up 6 bases, with 12 bases separating them. Germline V gene data show CDR1 as SGHNT and CDR2 as YYREEE (reference sequence). The CDR3 DNA is TGTGCCAGCAGCTCCGACAGGCGAAATGGCTACACCTTC. Protein sequence: CASSSDRRNGYTF.

This chain connects TRBV7-8 to TRBJ1-3; 7 nucleotides align to TRBD1. V lost 0 bases and J lost 4; bases outside the gene matches: 9. From germline, CDR1 is SGHVS and CDR2 FQNEAQ. The CDR3 extends over 17 amino acids. The CDR3 DNA is TGTGCCAGCAGCTTAGCATCCTCCCCGGGACAGGGAAACACCATATATTTT. Its translation is CASSLASSPGQGNTIYF.

CDR3 sequence: CASSWEGQGFSGNTIYF. CDR3 DNA: TGTGCCAGCAGCTGGGAGGGACAGGGGTTCTCTGGAAACACCATATATTTT. V and J are TRBV5-5 and TRBJ1-3, with 10 bases aligning to TRBD1. CDR3 size: 17 residues. The J segment lost 0 bases and the V segment lost 3 bases, leaving 6 bases of the junction unmatched. The germline V gene encodes CDR1 SGHKS and CDR2 YYEKEE (reference sequence).

This clone was picked up a small number of times. This chain uses TRBV1 with TRBJ1-5; the table's D call TRBD1 went unverified against the DNA. TRBV1 is listed as a pseudogene. The CDR3 spans 19 residues. The CDR3 nucleotides are TGCACCAGCAGCCAAGTGGGGACACGTCTAAAGAATAGCAATCAGCCCCAGCATTTT. It encodes CTSSQVGTRLKNSNQPQHF.

This sequence joins TRBV5-1 and TRBJ2-3; 13 nucleotides align to TRBD2. The germline V gene has CDR1 SGHRS and CDR2 YFSETQ. This CDR3 has 15 residues. With V trimmed by 3 bases and J by 10 bases, 8 bases remained unmatched. CDR3 nucleotide sequence: TGCGCCAGCAGCTCCGGACTAGCGGGAGCAGCGTCGCAGTATTTT. Its protein product is CASSSGLAGAASQYF.

The J gene is TRBJ2-7, the V gene TRBV19, with 10 bases that match TRBD2. The V segment lost 5 bases and the J segment 3 bases; nucleotides outside the gene matches: 4. This CDR3 has 14 amino acids. The germline gives CDR1 LNHDA, CDR2 SQIVND (reference sequence). The CDR3 sequence: CASSPGLADYEQYF. The CDR3 DNA follows: TGTGCCAGTAGTCCAGGACTAGCGGACTACGAGCAGTACTTC.

The rearrangement links TRBV5-4 to TRBJ2-5, with TRBD2 as a possible D gene (6 bases). Trimming took off 2 bases at V and 4 bases at J, with 18 bases between the two ends. CDR3 size: 16 residues. The germline CDR1 and CDR2 sequences are SGHNT and YYREEE (reference sequence). The chain's CDR3 is CASSFGNGAGVETQYF. CDR3 in DNA: TGTGCCAGCAGCTTCGGTAATGGAGCGGGCGTAGAGACCCAGTACTTC. The full variable domain, with the rest looked up from reference TRBV5-4 and TRBJ2-5, is ETGVTQSPTHLIKTRGQQVTLRCSSQSGHNTVSWYQQALGQGPQFIFQYYREEENGRGNFPPRFSGLQFPNYSSELNVNALELDDSALYLCASSFGNGAGVETQYFGPGTRLLVL.

The chain employs TRBV6-5 and TRBJ1-2; possibly TRBD1 for D (6 bases). The CDR3 length is 12 residues. Germline V gene lookup returns CDR1 MNHEY and CDR2 SVGAGI. Trimming stripped 8 bases from V and 4 bases from J, with 11 bases between. The CDR3 loop reads CASRHRAYGYTF. The CDR3 region has the DNA TGTGCCAGCCGACACAGGGCCTATGGCTACACCTTC.

This clone has more than one count but fewer than ten. The chain has TRBV5-5 and TRBJ1-1; possibly TRBD1 for D (5 bases). V dropped 3 bases and J dropped 6 bases, with 9 bases sitting between them. Per the germline V gene, CDR1 is SGHKS and CDR2 is YYEKEE (reference sequence). This CDR3 contains 12 residues. CDR3 sequence (DNA): TGTGCCAGCAGCTGGGGCGCCGCTGAAGCTTTCTTT. Its protein product is CASSWGAAEAFF.

This clone was picked up a small number of times. V and J are TRBV30 and TRBJ1-5; D not certain. V lost 1 base and J 3 bases, leaving 4 bases between the germline ends. The CDR3 spans 12 residues. Germline CDR1 reads GTSNPN; CDR2 reads SVGIG (reference sequence). CDR3 sequence reads: CAWSDNNQPQHF. CDR3 sequence (DNA): TGTGCCTGGAGTGATAACAATCAGCCCCAGCATTTT.

The CDR3 nucleotides are TGTGCCAGCAGCGGCAGTGGGGGGGTCTCTGAAGCTTTCTTT. Amino acid sequence: CASSGSGGVSEAFF. J is TRBJ1-1 and V is TRBV7-2; tentative D call: TRBD1 (5 bases). The germline V gene has CDR1 SGHTA and CDR2 FQGNSA. The CDR3 covers 14 residues. V gave up 5 bases and J gave up 6 bases, with 16 bases separating them.

The chain uses TRBV29-1 and TRBJ2-5; D may be TRBD1 (6 bases). Germline loops: CDR1 SQVTM, CDR2 ANQGSEA. This CDR3 has 14 residues. Trimming removed 8 bases at V and 5 bases at J, with 21 bases between. CDR3 protein: CSSMPLTGLETQYF. As DNA, the CDR3 is TGCAGCAGCATGCCATTGACAGGTTTGGAGACCCAGTACTTC.

The chain combines TRBV19 with TRBJ2-7; maybe TRBD1 (6 bases). CDR3 length: 16 residues. Trimming took 5 bases from V and 3 from J, leaving 20 bases between them. From germline, CDR1 is LNHDA and CDR2 SQIVND (reference sequence). The CDR3 is CASSPMDSDRYYEQYF. The CDR3 DNA sequence: TGTGCCAGTAGTCCAATGGACAGCGACCGTTACTACGAGCAGTACTTC.

The V call is TRBV6-1, the J call TRBJ1-1; D gene ambiguous. This CDR3 spans 12 amino acids. V lost 6 bases and J 9 bases, leaving 14 bases between the germline ends. Per germline, CDR1 MNHNS and CDR2 SASEGT. The DNA of the CDR3 is TGTGCCAGCAGCGAAATGCGGGTGCAAGCTTTCTTT. It is translated as CASSEMRVQAFF.

V is TRBV19 and J is TRBJ2-7; the D gene is possibly TRBD1 (6 bases). Trimming took 3 bases from V and 3 from J, leaving 12 bases between them. Germline CDR1 and CDR2: LNHDA and SQIVND (reference sequence). This CDR3 contains 14 residues. CDR3 DNA: TGTGCCAGTAGTATGACAGGATTAAACTACGAGCAGTACTTC. Its protein is CASSMTGLNYEQYF.

The rearrangement uses TRBV19 and TRBJ2-5; tentative D call: TRBD1 (5 bases). The CDR3 has 12 residues. Trimming cost V 7 bases and J 0 bases, with 6 bases left between them. Looked up from germline, CDR1 is LNHDA and CDR2 is SQIVND (reference sequence). The CDR3 loop is CASIRDQETQYF. The DNA for the CDR3 is TGTGCCAGTATCAGGGACCAAGAGACCCAGTACTTC.

The J gene is TRBJ2-1, the V gene TRBV14, with 12 bases aligning to TRBD2. Germline V gene lookup returns CDR1 SGHDN and CDR2 FVKESK. This CDR3 region has 17 residues. After removal of 4 bases from V and 10 bases from J, the junction contained 14 bases not matched to a gene. CDR3 in amino acids: CASSRNLLAGGPGEQFF. CDR3 nucleotides: TGTGCCAGCAGCCGGAACCTTCTAGCGGGAGGGCCAGGGGAGCAGTTCTTC.

The V and J genes are TRBV29-1 and TRBJ2-1; D gene ambiguous. Deletions cut 5 bases from V and 5 bases from J, with 13 bases between. This CDR3 has 13 amino acids. CDR1 SQVTM and CDR2 ANQGSEA come from the germline V gene. The CDR3 nucleotides are TGCAGCGTTCCCCTCGTTCCCGACAATGAGCAGTTCTTC. As protein: CSVPLVPDNEQFF.